These T cell receptor beta chains were read from a single sample in a study of cytomegalovirus exposure and HLA in healthy donors. TCRdb's copy holds only in-frame clones and misses some; the assay was immunoSEQ multiplex PCR. The table lists around 60,000 clones. Sequenced material: PBMCs. The receptors shown here come from a man between 25 and 39 years old in good health and CMV-seropositive. The CDR3 runs from the conserved cysteine through the conserved F or W. Each record gives: J gene, V gene, D gene, CDR3 protein, CDR3 DNA. D genes are given only for firm matches.

j_gene: TRBJ2-7
v_gene: TRBV29-1
d_gene: NA
CDR3aa: CSVRTLSAYEQYF
CDR3nt: TGCAGCGTACGGACCCTTAGCGCCTACGAGCAGTACTTC

j_gene: TRBJ2-7
v_gene: TRBV19
d_gene: TRBD1
CDR3aa: CASSAGTVSYEQYF
CDR3nt: TGTGCCAGTAGTGCCGGGACAGTCTCCTACGAGCAGTACTTC

j_gene: TRBJ1-2
v_gene: TRBV7-9
d_gene: NA
CDR3aa: CASSLLGGDGYTF
CDR3nt: TGTGCCAGCAGCCTCCTCGGGGGGGATGGCTACACCTTC

j_gene: TRBJ1-1
v_gene: TRBV19
d_gene: NA
CDR3aa: CASKFREEGTEAFF
CDR3nt: TGTGCCAGTAAATTTCGGGAAGAGGGCACTGAAGCTTTCTTT

j_gene: TRBJ1-2
v_gene: TRBV29-1
d_gene: NA
CDR3aa: CSAGDNYGYTF
CDR3nt: TGCAGCGCAGGGGATAACTATGGCTACACCTTC

j_gene: TRBJ2-2
v_gene: TRBV4-1
d_gene: TRBD1
CDR3aa: CASSPRQGAPPGELFF
CDR3nt: TGCGCCAGCAGTCCGCGACAGGGGGCGCCCCCCGGGGAGCTGTTTTTT

j_gene: TRBJ2-7
v_gene: TRBV18
d_gene: TRBD1
CDR3aa: CASSPGQGLYEQYF
CDR3nt: TGTGCCAGCTCACCTGGACAGGGTCTGTACGAGCAGTACTTC

j_gene: TRBJ2-7
v_gene: TRBV7-9
d_gene: NA
CDR3aa: CASSHAPGSLKDEQYF
CDR3nt: TGTGCCAGCAGTCATGCTCCCGGGAGCTTAAAGGACGAGCAGTACTTC

j_gene: TRBJ1-2
v_gene: TRBV5-1
d_gene: TRBD1
CDR3aa: CASSPTGGYGYTF
CDR3nt: TGCGCCAGCAGCCCGACAGGGGGCTATGGCTACACCTTC

j_gene: TRBJ1-2
v_gene: TRBV2
d_gene: TRBD1
CDR3aa: CASSGGTALYGYTF
CDR3nt: TGTGCCAGCAGTGGAGGGACAGCCCTCTATGGCTACACCTTC

j_gene: TRBJ1-2
v_gene: TRBV5-1
d_gene: TRBD1
CDR3aa: CASSLAEGASYDYTF
CDR3nt: TGCGCCAGCAGCTTGGCAGAGGGGGCCTCCTATGACTACACCTTC

j_gene: TRBJ2-1
v_gene: TRBV6-1
d_gene: TRBD1
CDR3aa: CASSEAPGQVYEQFF
CDR3nt: TGTGCCAGCAGTGAAGCGCCGGGACAGGTCTATGAGCAGTTCTTC

j_gene: TRBJ1-1
v_gene: TRBV19
d_gene: TRBD1
CDR3aa: CASKTGQVTEAFF
CDR3nt: TGTGCCAGTAAGACCGGACAGGTAACTGAAGCTTTCTTT